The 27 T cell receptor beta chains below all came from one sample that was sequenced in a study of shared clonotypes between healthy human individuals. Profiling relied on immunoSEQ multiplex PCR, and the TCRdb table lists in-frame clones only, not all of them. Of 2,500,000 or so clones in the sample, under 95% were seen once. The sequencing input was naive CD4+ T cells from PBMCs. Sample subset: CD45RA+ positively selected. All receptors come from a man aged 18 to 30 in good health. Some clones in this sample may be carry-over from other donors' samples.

CDR3 sequence reads: CASSRGPGEKLFF. The DNA for the CDR3 is TGTGCCAGCAGTCGTGGCCCCGGTGAAAAACTGTTTTTT. This rearrangement joins TRBV6-4 to TRBJ1-4; D unclear. The germline V and J ends were trimmed by 5 bases and 7 bases, with 11 bases remaining between them. Germline V gene sequence: CDR1 MRHNA, CDR2 SNTAGT. The CDR3 spans 13 residues.

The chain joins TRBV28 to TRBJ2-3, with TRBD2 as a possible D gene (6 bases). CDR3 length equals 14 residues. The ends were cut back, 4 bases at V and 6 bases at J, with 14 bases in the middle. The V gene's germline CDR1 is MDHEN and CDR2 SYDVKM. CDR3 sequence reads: CASSWAGRSDTQYF. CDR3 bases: TGTGCCAGCAGTTGGGCGGGAAGGTCGGATACGCAGTATTTT.

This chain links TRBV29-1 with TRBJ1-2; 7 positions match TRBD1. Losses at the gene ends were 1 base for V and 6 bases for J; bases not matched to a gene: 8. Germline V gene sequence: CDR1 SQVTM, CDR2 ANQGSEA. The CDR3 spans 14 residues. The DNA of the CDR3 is TGCAGCGTTGAAGTTGTCGAGGGGGCCGATGGCTACACCTTC. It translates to CSVEVVEGADGYTF. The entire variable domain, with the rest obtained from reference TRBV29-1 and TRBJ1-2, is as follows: SAVISQKPSRDICQRGTSLTIQCQVDSQVTMMFWYRQQPGQSLTLIATANQGSEATYESGFVIDKFPISRPNLTFSTLTVSNMSPEDSSIYLCSVEVVEGADGYTFGSGTRLTVV.

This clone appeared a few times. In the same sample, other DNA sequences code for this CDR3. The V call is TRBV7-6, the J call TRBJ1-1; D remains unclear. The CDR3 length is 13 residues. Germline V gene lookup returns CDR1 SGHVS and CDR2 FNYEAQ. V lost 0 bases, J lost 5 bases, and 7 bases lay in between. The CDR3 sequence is CASSLAAGTEAFF. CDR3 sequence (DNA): TGTGCCAGCAGCTTAGCGGCGGGGACTGAAGCTTTCTTT.

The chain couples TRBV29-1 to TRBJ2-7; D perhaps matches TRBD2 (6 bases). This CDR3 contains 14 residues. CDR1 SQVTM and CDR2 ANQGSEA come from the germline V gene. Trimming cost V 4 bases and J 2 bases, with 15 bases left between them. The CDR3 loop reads CSVVRDFPAYEQYF. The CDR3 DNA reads TGCAGCGTTGTGCGGGACTTCCCCGCCTACGAGCAGTACTTC.

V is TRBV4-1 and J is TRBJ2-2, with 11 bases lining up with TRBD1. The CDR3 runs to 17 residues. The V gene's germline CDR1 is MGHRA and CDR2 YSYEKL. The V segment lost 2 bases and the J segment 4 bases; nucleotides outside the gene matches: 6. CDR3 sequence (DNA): TGCGCCAGCAGCCAACCCCCGGGACAGGGGGTCACCGGGGAGCTGTTTTTT. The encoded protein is CASSQPPGQGVTGELFF.

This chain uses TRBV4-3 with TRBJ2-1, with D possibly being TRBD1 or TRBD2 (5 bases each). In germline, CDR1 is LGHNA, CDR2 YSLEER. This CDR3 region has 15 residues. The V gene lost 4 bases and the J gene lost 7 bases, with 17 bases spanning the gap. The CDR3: CASSPDSSKGNEQFF. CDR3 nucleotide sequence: TGCGCCAGCAGCCCGGACTCCTCGAAGGGGAATGAGCAGTTCTTC.

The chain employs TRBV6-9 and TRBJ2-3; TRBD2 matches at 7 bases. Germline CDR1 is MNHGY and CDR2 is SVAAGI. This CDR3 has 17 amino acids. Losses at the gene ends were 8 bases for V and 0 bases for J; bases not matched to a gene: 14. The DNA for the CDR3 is TGTGCCAGCCCTCGGTTAGTGGCGGGAGCTAGCACAGATACGCAGTATTTT. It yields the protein CASPRLVAGASTDTQYF.

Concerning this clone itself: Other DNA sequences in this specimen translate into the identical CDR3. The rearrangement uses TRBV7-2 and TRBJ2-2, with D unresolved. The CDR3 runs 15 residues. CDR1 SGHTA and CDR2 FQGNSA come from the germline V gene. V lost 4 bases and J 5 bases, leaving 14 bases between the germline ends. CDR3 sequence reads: CASSYRTGGTGELFF. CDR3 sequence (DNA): TGTGCCAGCAGCTACAGAACTGGCGGAACCGGGGAGCTGTTTTTT. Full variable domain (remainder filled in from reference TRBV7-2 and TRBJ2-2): GAGVSQSPSNKVTEKGKDVELRCDPISGHTALYWYRQSLGQGLEFLIYFQGNSAPDKSGLPSDRFSAERTGGSVSTLTIQRTQQEDSAVYLCASSYRTGGTGELFFGEGSRLTVL.

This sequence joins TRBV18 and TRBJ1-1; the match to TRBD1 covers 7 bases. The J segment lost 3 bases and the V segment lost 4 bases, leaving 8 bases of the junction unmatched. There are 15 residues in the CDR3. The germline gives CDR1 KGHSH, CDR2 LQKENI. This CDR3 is CASSRGGPWDTEAFF. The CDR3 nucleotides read TGTGCCAGCTCACGAGGGGGCCCTTGGGACACTGAAGCTTTCTTT.

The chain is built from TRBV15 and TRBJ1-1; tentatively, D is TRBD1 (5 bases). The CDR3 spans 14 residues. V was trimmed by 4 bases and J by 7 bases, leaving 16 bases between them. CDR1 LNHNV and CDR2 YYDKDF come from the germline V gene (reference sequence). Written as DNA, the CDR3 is TGTGCCACCAGCAAGCCCGGGACGGTCTTTGAAGCTTTCTTT. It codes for CATSKPGTVFEAFF.

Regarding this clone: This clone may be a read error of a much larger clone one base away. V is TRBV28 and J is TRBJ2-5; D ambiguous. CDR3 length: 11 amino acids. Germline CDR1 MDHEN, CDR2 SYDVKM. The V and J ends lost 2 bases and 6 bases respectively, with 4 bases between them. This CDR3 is CASSLEQTQYF. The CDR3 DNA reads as TGTGCCAGCAGTTTAGAGCAGACCCAGTACTTC. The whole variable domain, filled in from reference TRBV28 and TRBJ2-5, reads DVKVTQSSRYLVKRTGEKVFLECVQDMDHENMFWYRQDPGLGLRLIYFSYDVKMKEKGDIPEGYSVSREKKERFSLILESASTNQTSMYLCASSLEQTQYFGPGTRLLVL.

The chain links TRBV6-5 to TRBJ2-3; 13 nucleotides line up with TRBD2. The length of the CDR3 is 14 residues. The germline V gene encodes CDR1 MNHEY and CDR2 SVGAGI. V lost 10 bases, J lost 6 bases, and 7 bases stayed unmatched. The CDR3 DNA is TGTGCCACCCGGACTAGCGGGAGCCGGGATACGCAGTATTTT. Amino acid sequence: CATRTSGSRDTQYF.

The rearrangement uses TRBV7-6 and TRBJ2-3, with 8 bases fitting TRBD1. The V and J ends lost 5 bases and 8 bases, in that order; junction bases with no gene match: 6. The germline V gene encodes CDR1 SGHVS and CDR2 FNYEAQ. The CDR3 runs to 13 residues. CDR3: CASSPDREGTQYF. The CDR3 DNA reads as TGTGCCAGCAGCCCGGACAGGGAAGGTACGCAGTATTTT.

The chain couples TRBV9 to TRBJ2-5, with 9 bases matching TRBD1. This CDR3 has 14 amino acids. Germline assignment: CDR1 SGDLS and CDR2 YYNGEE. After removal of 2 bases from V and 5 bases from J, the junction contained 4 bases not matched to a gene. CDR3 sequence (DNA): TGTGCCAGCAGCGTCAACAGGGGGCCGGAGACCCAGTACTTC. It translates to CASSVNRGPETQYF.

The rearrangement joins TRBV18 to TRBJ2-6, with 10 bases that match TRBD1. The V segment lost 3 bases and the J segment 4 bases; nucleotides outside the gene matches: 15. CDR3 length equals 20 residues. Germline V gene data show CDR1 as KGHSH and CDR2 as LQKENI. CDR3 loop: CASSPLPRQGALLGANVLTF. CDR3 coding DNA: TGTGCCAGCTCACCTCTGCCTCGACAGGGGGCGCTTTTAGGGGCCAACGTCCTGACTTTC.

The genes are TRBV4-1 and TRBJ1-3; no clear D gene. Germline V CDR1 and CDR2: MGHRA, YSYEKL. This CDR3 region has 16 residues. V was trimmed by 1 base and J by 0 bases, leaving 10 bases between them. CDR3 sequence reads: CASSQGQINSGNTIYF. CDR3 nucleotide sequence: TGCGCCAGCAGCCAAGGTCAGATTAACTCTGGAAACACCATATATTTT.

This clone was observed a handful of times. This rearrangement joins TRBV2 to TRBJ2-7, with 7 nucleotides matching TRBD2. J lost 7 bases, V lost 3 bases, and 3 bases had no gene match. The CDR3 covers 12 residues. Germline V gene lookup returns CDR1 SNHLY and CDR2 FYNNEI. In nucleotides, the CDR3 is TGTGCCAGCAGTGAGACTAGCCGAGAGCAGTACTTC. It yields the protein CASSETSREQYF.

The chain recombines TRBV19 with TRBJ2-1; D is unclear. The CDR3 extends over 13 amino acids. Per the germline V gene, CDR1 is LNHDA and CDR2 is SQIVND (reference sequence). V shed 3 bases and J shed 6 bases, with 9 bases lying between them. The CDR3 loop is CASSIAWTNEQFF. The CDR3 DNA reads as TGTGCCAGTAGTATCGCCTGGACCAATGAGCAGTTCTTC.

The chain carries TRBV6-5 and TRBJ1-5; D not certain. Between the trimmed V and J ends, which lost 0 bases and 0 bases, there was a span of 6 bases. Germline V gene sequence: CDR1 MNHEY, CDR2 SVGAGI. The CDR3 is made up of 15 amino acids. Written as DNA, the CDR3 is TGTGCCAGCAGTTACTCGCACGATAGCAATCAGCCCCAGCATTTT. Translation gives CASSYSHDSNQPQHF.

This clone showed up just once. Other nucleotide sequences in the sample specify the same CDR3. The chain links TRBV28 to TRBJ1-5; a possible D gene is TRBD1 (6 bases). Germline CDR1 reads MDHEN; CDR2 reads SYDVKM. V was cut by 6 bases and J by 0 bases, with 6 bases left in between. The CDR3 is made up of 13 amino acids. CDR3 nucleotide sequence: TGTGCCAGCAGACAGGGTAGCAATCAGCCCCAGCATTTT. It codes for CASRQGSNQPQHF.

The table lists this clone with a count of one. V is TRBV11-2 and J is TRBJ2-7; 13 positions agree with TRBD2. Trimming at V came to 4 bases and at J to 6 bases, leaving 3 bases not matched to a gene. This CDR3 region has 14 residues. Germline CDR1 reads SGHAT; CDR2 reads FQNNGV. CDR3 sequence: CASSSTSGRPEQYF. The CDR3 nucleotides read TGTGCCAGCAGCTCGACTAGCGGGAGGCCCGAGCAGTACTTC.

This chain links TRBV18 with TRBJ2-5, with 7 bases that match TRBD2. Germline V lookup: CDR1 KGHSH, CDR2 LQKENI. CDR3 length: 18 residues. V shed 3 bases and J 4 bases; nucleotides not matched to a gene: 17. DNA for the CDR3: TGTGCCAGCTCACCTTTTCGTCCGGACGCCCGCGGGGGAGAGACCCAGTACTTC. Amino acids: CASSPFRPDARGGETQYF. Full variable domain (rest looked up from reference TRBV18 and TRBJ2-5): NAGVMQNPRHLVRRRGQEARLRCSPMKGHSHVYWYRQLPEEGLKFMVYLQKENIIDESGMPKERFSAEFPKEGPSILRIQQVVRGDSAAYFCASSPFRPDARGGETQYFGPGTRLLVL.

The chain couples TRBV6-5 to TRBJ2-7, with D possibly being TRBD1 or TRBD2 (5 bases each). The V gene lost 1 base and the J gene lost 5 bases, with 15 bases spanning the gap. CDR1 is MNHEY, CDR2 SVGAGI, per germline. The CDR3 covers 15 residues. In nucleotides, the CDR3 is TGTGCCAGCAGTTACTGGGGGACCCCGGCGGACGAGCAGTACTTC. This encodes CASSYWGTPADEQYF.

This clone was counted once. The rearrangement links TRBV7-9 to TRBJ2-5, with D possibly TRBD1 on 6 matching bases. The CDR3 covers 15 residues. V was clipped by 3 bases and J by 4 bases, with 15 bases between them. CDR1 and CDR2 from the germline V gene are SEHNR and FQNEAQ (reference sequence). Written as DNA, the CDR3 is TGTGCCAGCAGCTTGGACAGTGGGTTGCGAGAGACCCAGTACTTC. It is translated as CASSLDSGLRETQYF.

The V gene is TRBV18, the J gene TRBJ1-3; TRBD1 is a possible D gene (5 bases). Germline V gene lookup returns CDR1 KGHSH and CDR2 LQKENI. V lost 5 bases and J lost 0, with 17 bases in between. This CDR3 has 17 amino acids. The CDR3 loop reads CASSAAWGRSSGNTIYF. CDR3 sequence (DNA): TGTGCCAGCTCAGCTGCATGGGGCAGAAGCTCTGGAAACACCATATATTTT.

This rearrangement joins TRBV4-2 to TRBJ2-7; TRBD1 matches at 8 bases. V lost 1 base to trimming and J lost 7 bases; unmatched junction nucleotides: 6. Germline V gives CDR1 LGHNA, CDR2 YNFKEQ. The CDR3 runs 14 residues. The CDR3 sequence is CASSQAFRGHEQYF. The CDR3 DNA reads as TGTGCCAGCAGCCAAGCCTTCAGGGGGCATGAGCAGTACTTC.